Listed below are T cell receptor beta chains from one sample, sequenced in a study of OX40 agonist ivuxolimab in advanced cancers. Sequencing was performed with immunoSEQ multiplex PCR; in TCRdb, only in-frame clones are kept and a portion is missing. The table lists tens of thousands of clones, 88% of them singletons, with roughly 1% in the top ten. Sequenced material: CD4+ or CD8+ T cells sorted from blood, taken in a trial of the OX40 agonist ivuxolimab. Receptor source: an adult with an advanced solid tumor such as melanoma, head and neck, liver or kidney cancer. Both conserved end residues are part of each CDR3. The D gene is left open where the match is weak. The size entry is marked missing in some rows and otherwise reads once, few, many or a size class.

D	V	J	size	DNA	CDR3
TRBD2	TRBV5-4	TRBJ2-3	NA	TGTGCCAGCAGCGGGGGAGGAGCGGGAGAGACGGATACGCAGTATTTT	CASSGGGAGETDTQYF
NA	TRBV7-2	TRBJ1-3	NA	TGTGCCAGCAGCCCACAGGGAACGGATGGAAACACCATATATTTT	CASSPQGTDGNTIYF
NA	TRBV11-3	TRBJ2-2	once	TGTGCCAGCAGGAAGAAGTCCCCCGGGGAGCTGTTTTTT	CASRKKSPGELFF
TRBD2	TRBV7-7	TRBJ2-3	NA	TGTGCTAGCAGTTCCGGACTAGCGGGGACAGATACGCAGTATTTT	CASSSGLAGTDTQYF
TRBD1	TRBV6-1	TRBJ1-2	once	TGTGCCAGCACCATCCCAGGGGGGAACTATGGCTACACCTTC	CASTIPGGNYGYTF
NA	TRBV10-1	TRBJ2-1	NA	TGCGCCAGCAGTGACCCACGCGGGTCAGGGAACAATGAGCAGTTCTTC	CASSDPRGSGNNEQFF
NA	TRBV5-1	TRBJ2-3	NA	TGCGCCAGCAGCTTGGTGTACGGGGGAATGGATACGCAGTATTTT	CASSLVYGGMDTQYF
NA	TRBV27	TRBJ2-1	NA	TGTGCCAGCAGTTTATATCCATCCTCGGACTCCCAGGATGAGCAGTTCTTC	CASSLYPSSDSQDEQFF
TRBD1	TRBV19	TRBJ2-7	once	TGTGCCAGTAGTATAGGCGGGACAGGTGGCTACGAGCAGTACTTC	CASSIGGTGGYEQYF
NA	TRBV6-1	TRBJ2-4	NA	TGTGCCAGCAGTGACTTGGCGGACCGGGCCTCGGGGTACTTC	CASSDLADRASGYF